This T cell receptor beta chain was sequenced during a study of blood T cell repertoires in COVID-19. Overall study: The United States, Italy and Spain supplied acute and convalescent COVID-19 samples. PBMCs, B-cell-depleted T cells, or T cells were the source of the cDNA or gDNA that made up the material.

Participants had their cohort set by participant-reported clinical history. Donors in Cohort 3 who had recovered were those with two negative PCRs, healthcare professional clearance, or resolution of their symptoms. Libraries were prepared by immunoSEQ multiplex PCR; TCRdb keeps only in-frame clonotypes and omits some of them. The table lists under 300,000 clones, approximately 82% of them singletons. This clone occurred a few times. The CDR3 has 13 residues. V lost 3 bases and J lost 0, with 5 bases in between. CDR1 GTSNPN and CDR2 SVGIG come from the germline V gene (reference sequence). The sequencing sample was made of PBMCs or T cells enriched from blood (not recorded which). This receptor was taken from a man in his forties or fifties who had recovered from COVID-19. The chain employs TRBV30 and TRBJ2-2; D gene unclear. CDR3 in amino acids: CAWSGANTGELFF. The CDR3 DNA is TGTGCCTGGAGCGGAGCGAACACCGGGGAGCTGTTTTTT.